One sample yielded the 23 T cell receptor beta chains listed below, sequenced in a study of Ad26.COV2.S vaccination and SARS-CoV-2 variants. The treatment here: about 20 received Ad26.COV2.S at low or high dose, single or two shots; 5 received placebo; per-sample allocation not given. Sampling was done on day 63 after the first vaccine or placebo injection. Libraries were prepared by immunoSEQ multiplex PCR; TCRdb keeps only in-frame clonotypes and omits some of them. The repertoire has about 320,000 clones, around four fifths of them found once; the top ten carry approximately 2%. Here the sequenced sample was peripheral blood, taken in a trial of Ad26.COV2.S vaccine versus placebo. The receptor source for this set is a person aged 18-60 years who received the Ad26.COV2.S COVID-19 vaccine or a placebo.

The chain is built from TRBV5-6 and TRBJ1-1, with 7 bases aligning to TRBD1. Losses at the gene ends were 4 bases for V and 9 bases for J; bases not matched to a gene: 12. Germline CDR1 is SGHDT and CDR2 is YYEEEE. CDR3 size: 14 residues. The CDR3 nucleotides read TGTGCCAGCAGCCTGGGGGACAGAGCCCCAAAAGCTTTCTTT. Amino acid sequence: CASSLGDRAPKAFF.

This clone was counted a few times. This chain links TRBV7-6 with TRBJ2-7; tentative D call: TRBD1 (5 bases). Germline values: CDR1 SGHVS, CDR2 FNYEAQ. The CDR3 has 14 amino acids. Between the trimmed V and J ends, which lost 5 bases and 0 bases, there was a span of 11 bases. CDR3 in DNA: TGTGCCAGCAGCCCACAGGAGCACTCCTACGAGCAGTACTTC. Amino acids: CASSPQEHSYEQYF.

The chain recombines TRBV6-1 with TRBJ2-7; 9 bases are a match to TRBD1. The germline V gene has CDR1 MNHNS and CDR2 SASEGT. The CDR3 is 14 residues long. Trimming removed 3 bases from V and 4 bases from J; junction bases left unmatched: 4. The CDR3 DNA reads TGTGCCAGCAGTGATAGGGGACAGGGTTACGAGCAGTACTTC. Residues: CASSDRGQGYEQYF.

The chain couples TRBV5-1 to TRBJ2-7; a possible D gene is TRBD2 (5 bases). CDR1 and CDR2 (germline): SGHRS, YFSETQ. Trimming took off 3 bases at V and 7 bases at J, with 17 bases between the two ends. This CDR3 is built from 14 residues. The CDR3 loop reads CASSSGRIPGEQYF. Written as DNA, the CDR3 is TGCGCCAGCAGCTCTGGACGGATCCCGGGGGAGCAGTACTTC.

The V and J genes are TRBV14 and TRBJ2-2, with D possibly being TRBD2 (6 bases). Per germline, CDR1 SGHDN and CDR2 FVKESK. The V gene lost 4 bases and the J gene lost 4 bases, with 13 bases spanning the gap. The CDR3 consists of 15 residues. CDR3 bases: TGTGCCAGCAGCCCCGTCGGGAGATTCACCGGGGAGCTGTTTTTT. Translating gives CASSPVGRFTGELFF.

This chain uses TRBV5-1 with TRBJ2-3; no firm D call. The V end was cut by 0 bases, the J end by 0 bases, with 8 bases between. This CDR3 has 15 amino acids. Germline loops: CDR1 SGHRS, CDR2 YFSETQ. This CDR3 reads CASSLGRPSTDTQYF. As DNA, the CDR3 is TGCGCCAGCAGCTTGGGCAGGCCTAGCACAGATACGCAGTATTTT.

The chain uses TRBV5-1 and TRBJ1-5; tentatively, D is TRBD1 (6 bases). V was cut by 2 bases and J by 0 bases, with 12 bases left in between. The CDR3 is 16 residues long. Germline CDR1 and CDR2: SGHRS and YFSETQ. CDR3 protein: CASSFTGSYSNQPQHF. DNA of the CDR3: TGCGCCAGCAGCTTTACAGGGAGTTATAGCAATCAGCCCCAGCATTTT.

This chain's CDR3 is CASSDTRARGYTF. CDR3 nucleotide sequence: TGTGCCAGCAGCGATACCAGGGCGCGCGGCTACACCTTC. The chain employs TRBV6-5 and TRBJ1-2; D perhaps matches TRBD1 (5 bases). The germline V gene has CDR1 MNHEY and CDR2 SVGAGI. The CDR3 is 13 residues long. Trimming took 6 bases from V and 8 from J, leaving 16 bases between them.

The CDR3 reads CASSPRGGNKQFF. In DNA form, the CDR3 reads TGTGCCAGCAGCCCGCGGGGGGGTAATAAGCAGTTCTTC. The rearrangement uses TRBV7-2 and TRBJ2-1, with 9 bases aligning to TRBD2. Germline V lookup: CDR1 SGHTA, CDR2 FQGNSA. The length of the CDR3 is 13 residues. With V trimmed by 5 bases and J by 11 bases, 7 bases remained unmatched.

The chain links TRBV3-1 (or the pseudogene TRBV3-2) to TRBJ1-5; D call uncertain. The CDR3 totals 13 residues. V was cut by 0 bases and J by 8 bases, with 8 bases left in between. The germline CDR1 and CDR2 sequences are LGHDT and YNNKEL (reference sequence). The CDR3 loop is CASSQDGWEPQHF. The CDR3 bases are TGTGCCAGCAGCCAAGATGGATGGGAGCCCCAGCATTTT.

CDR3 sequence (DNA): TGTGCCAGCAGCTTCACCGGGGGATCCGAGCAGTACTTC. Protein: CASSFTGGSEQYF. V usage is TRBV13 and J usage is TRBJ2-7; possible D gene TRBD2, 6 bases. V gave up 3 bases and J gave up 6 bases, with 12 bases separating them. In germline, CDR1 is PRHDT, CDR2 FYEKMQ (reference sequence). The CDR3 sequence is 13 residues long.

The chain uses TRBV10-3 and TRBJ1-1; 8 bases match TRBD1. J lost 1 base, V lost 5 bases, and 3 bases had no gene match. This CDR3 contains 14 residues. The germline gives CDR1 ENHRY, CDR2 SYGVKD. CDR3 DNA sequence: TGTGCCATCAGTAACAGGGGGGAGAACACTGAAGCTTTCTTT. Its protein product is CAISNRGENTEAFF.

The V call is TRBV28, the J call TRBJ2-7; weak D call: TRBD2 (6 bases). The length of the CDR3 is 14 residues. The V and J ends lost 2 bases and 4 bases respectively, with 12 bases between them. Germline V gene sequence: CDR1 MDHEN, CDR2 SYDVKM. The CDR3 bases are TGTGCCAGCAGTTTACGGGACTTAAATTACGAGCAGTACTTC. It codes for CASSLRDLNYEQYF.

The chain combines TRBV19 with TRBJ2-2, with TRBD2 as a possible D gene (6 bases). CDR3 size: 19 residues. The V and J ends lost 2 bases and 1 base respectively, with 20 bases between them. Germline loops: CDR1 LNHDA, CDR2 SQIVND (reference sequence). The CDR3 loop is CASSIPDYLGLLNTGELFF. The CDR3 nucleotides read TGTGCCAGTAGTATACCGGACTACTTAGGCCTTTTGAACACCGGGGAGCTGTTTTTT.

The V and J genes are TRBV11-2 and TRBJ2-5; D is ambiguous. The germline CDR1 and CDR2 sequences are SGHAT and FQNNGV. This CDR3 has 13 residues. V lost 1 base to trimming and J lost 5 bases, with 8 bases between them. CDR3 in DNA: TGTGCCAGCAGCTTAGGGGCCGCGGAGACCCAGTACTTC. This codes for CASSLGAAETQYF.

CDR3 sequence reads: CASTGQGDYGYTF. CDR3 nucleotides: TGTGCCAGCACGGGACAGGGGGACTATGGCTACACCTTC. V usage is TRBV27 and J usage is TRBJ1-2; TRBD1 aligns across 11 bases. Germline V gene lookup returns CDR1 MNHEY and CDR2 SMNVEV (reference sequence). The CDR3 has 13 amino acids. V was clipped by 7 bases and J by 3 bases; unmatched bases: 1.

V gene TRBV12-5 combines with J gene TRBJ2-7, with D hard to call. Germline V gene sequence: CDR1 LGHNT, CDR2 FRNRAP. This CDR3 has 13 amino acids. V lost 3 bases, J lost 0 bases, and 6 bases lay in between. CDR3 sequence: CASGLTPSYEQYF. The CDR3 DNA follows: TGTGCTAGTGGTTTAACCCCCTCCTACGAGCAGTACTTC.

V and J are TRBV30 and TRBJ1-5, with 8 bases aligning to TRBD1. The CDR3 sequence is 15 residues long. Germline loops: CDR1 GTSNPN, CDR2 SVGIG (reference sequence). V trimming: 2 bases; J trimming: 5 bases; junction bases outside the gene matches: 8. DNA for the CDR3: TGTGCCTGGAGTTCAGGACAGGGAGGTTATCAGCCCCAGCATTTT. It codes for CAWSSGQGGYQPQHF.

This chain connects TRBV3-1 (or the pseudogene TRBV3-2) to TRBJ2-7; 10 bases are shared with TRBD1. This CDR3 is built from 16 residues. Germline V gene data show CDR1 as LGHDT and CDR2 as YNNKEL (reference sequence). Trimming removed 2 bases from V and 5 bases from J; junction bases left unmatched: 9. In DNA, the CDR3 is TGTGCCAGCAGCCAATTACCGGGACAGGGGTTAGACGAGCAGTACTTC. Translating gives CASSQLPGQGLDEQYF.

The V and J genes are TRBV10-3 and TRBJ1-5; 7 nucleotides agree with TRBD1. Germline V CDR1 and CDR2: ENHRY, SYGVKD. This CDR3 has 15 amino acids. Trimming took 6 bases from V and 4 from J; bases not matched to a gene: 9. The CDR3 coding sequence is TGTGCCATCAGCCGGGACAGAGACCCGAATCAGCCCCAGCATTTT. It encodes CAISRDRDPNQPQHF.

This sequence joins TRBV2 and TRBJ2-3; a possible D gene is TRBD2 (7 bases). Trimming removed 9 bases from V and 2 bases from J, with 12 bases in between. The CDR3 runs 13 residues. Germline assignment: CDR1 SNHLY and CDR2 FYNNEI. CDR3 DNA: TGTGCCAGGGGGGGGCAGAACACAGATACGCAGTATTTT. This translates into CARGGQNTDTQYF. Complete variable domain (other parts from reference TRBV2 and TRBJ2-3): EPEVTQTPSHQVTQMGQEVILRCVPISNHLYFYWYRQILGQKVEFLVSFYNNEISEKSEIFDDQFSVERPDGSNFTLKIRSTKLEDSAMYFCARGGQNTDTQYFGPGTRLTVL.

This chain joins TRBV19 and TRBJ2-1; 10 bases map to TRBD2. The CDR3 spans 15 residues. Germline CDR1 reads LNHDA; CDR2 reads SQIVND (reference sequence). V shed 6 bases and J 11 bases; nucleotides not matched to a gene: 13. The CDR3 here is CASREVAGGGMQQFF. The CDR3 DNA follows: TGTGCCAGTAGGGAGGTAGCGGGGGGCGGCATGCAGCAGTTCTTC.

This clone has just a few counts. CDR3 DNA: TGTGCCAGTAGTATCGGCGGGGTCCGGGACGAGCAGTACTTC. It specifies CASSIGGVRDEQYF. The chain employs TRBV19 and TRBJ2-7; TRBD2 is a possible D gene (6 bases). The CDR3 is made up of 14 amino acids. V shed 3 bases and J shed 5 bases, with 14 bases lying between them. Per the germline V gene, CDR1 is LNHDA and CDR2 is SQIVND (reference sequence).